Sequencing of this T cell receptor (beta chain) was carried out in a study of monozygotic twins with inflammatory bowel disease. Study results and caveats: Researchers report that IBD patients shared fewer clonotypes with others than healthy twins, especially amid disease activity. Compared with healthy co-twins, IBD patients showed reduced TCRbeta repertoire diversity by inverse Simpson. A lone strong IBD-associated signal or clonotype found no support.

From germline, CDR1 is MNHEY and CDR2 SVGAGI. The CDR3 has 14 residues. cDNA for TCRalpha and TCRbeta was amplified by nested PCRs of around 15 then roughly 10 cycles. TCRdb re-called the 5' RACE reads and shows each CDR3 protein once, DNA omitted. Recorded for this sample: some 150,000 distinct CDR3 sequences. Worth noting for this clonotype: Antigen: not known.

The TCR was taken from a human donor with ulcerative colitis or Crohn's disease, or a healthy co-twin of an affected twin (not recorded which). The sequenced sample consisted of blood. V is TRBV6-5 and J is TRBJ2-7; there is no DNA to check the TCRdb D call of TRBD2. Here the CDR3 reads CASSWTSGRDEQYF.